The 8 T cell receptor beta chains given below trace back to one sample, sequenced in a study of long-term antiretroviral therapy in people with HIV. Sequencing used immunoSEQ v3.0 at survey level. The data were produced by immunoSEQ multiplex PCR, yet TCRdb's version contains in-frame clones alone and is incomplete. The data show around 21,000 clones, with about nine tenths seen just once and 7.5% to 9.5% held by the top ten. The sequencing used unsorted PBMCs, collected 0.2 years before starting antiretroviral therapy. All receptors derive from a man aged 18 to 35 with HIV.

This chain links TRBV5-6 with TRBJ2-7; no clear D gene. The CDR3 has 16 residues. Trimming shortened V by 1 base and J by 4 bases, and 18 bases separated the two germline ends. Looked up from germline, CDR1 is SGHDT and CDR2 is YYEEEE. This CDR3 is CASSLLNGRSVYEQYF. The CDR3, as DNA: TGTGCCAGCAGCTTGCTAAACGGTAGAAGTGTTTACGAGCAGTACTTC.

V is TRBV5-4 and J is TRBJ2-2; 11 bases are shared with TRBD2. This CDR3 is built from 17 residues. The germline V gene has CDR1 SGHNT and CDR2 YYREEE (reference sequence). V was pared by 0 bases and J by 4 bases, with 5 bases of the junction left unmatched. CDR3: CASSLGSGGAITGELFF. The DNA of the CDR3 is TGTGCCAGCAGCTTGGGTAGCGGGGGGGCCATCACCGGGGAGCTGTTTTTT.

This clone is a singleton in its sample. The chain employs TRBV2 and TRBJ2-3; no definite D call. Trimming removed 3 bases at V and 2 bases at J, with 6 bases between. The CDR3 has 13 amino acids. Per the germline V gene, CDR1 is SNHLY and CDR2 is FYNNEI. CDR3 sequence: CASSDPPTDTQYF. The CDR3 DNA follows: TGTGCCAGCAGTGATCCTCCCACAGATACGCAGTATTTT.

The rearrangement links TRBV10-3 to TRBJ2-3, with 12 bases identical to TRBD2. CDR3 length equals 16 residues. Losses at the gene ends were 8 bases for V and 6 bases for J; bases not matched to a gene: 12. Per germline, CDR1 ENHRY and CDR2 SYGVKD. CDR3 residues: CAIWGGLAGNVDTQYF. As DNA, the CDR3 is TGTGCCATCTGGGGAGGACTAGCGGGGAATGTGGATACGCAGTATTTT.

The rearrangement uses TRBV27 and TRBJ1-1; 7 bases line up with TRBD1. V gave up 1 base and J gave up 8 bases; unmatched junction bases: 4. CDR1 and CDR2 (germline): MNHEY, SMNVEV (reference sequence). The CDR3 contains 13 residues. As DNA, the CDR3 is TGTGCCAGCAGTTTATGGGGGACAGAGGAAGCTTTCTTT. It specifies CASSLWGTEEAFF.

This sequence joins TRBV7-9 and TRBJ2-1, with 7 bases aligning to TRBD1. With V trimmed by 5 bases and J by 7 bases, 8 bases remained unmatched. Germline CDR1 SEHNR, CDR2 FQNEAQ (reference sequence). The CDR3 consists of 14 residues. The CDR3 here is CASSATNRGNEQFF. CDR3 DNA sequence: TGTGCCAGCAGCGCGACGAACAGGGGAAATGAGCAGTTCTTC.

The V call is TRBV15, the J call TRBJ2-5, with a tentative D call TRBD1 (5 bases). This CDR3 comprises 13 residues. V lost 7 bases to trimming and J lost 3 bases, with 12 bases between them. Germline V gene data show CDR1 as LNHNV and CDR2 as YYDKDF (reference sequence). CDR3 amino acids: CATTSPGKETQYF. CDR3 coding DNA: TGTGCCACCACTTCCCCAGGGAAAGAGACCCAGTACTTC.

CDR3 in DNA: TGTGCCAGCAGTCCAATCTGGGGGTTTTATGAGCAGTTCTTC. As protein: CASSPIWGFYEQFF. The V call is TRBV25-1, the J call TRBJ2-1; tentatively, D is TRBD1 or TRBD2 (5 bases each). Germline loops: CDR1 MGHDK, CDR2 SYGVNS. The V and J ends lost 5 bases and 8 bases respectively, with 16 bases between them. This CDR3 is 14 amino acids long.